These 17 T cell receptor beta chains were all obtained from the same sample, sequenced in a study of tissue T cells after allogeneic stem cell transplantation. Libraries were prepared by immunoSEQ multiplex PCR; TCRdb keeps only in-frame clonotypes and omits some of them. The data contain about 48,000 clones, less than 75% of them singletons. Material for sequencing was sorted cells pooled from one or two spleens. These receptors were taken from a pool of C57BL/6 mice in good health.

Regarding this clone: The germline and genes are mouse ones. The read ends 1 residue early relative to the CDR3; the germline J gene fills the gap. V and J are TRBV13-1 and TRBJ1-1, with TRBD1 as a possible D gene (6 bases). CDR3 length equals 13 residues. Germline lookup yields CDR1 NSHNY and CDR2 SYGAGN. V dropped 3 bases and J dropped 0 bases, with 6 bases sitting between them. CDR3 region: CASSGTANTEVFF. The sequenced CDR3 bases are TGTGCCAGCAGTGGGACAGCAAACACAGAAGTCTTC.

This clone was seen a handful of times. Here the gene names and germline are mouse. Coverage ceases 1 residue before the CDR3 finishes, and the germline J gene fills in the end. The same CDR3 also results from other DNA sequences found in this sample. The rearrangement uses TRBV5 and TRBJ2-7; TRBD1 matches at 9 bases. Germline CDR1 LGHNA, CDR2 YNLKQL (reference sequence). This CDR3 spans 14 amino acids. Unmatched junction bases numbered 0, after V lost 3 bases and J lost 0 bases. CDR3 bases read: TGTGCCAGCAGCCAGACAGGGGGCTCCTATGAACAGTAC. It is translated as CASSQTGGSYEQY. The full CDR3 sequence reads CASSQTGGSYEQYF.

With respect to this clone: Gene and germline names: mouse. The sequenced fragment ends 1 residue before the CDR3 boundary, so the rest is inferred from the germline J gene. This chain uses TRBV5 with TRBJ1-3; D is ambiguous. CDR1 LGHNA and CDR2 YNLKQL come from the germline V gene (reference sequence). The CDR3 totals 14 residues. Trimming took off 0 bases at V and 0 bases at J, with 3 bases between the two ends. This CDR3 reads CASSQDYSGNTLYF. The CDR3 bases that were read are TGTGCCAGCAGCCAAGATTATTCTGGAAATACGCTCTAT.

Comment on this clone: Genes here carry mouse names. Read sequence stops 1 residue before the CDR3 end, and the germline J gene provides the missing end. This chain connects TRBV4 to TRBJ2-7; 12 bases agree with TRBD2. The CDR3 has 15 residues. The V gene end was trimmed by 5 bases and the J gene end by 7 bases; junction bases not matched to a gene: 9. Germline V gene data show CDR1 as LGHDT and CDR2 as YNNKQL (reference sequence). CDR3 bases read: TGTGCCAGCAGCCCCCGACTGGGGGGGCGGGCGGAACAGTAC. This sequence encodes CASSPRLGGRAEQY. The entire CDR3 reads CASSPRLGGRAEQYF.

This clone was observed a handful of times. The gene names given are mouse names. The read halts 1 residue ahead of the CDR3 end, with the missing end drawn from the germline J gene. The rearrangement joins TRBV3 to TRBJ1-3; D remains unclear. V was shortened by 2 bases and J by 0 bases, with 11 bases between the two germline ends. CDR1 is SNHLY, CDR2 FYNGKV, per germline (reference sequence). CDR3 size: 16 residues. Here the CDR3 reads CASSLTLHNSGNTLYF. The CDR3 DNA, read in part, is TGTGCCAGCAGCTTAACCCTCCACAATTCTGGAAATACGCTCTAT.

The sample holds one count of this clone. The germline and genes are mouse ones. The CDR3 end falls 1 residue outside the read, so it is completed with the germline J gene. The rearrangement uses TRBV4 and TRBJ2-1, with D hard to call. The V gene lost 5 bases and the J gene lost 3 bases, with 11 bases spanning the gap. This CDR3 comprises 14 residues. Per the germline V gene, CDR1 is LGHDT and CDR2 is YNNKQL (reference sequence). The CDR3 sequence is CASSPAWLYAEQFF. CDR3 bases read: TGTGCCAGCAGCCCGGCCTGGCTCTATGCTGAGCAGTTC.

For this clone: Genes and germline are mouse. Read sequence stops 1 residue before the CDR3 end, and the germline J gene provides the missing end. V is TRBV5 and J is TRBJ2-1, with a tentative D call TRBD1 (6 bases). The CDR3 extends over 15 amino acids. CDR1 and CDR2 from the germline V gene are LGHNA and YNLKQL (reference sequence). V lost 0 bases and J lost 7, with 13 bases in between. The CDR3 sequence: CASSQDTGFKAEQFF. The covered CDR3 bases are TGTGCCAGCAGCCAAGATACAGGGTTTAAAGCTGAGCAGTTC.

In the case of this clone: Gene names denote mouse genes. The read halts 1 residue ahead of the CDR3 end, with the missing end drawn from the germline J gene. The V gene is TRBV13-2, the J gene TRBJ2-3; weak D call: TRBD1 (5 bases). CDR3 size: 14 residues. Germline values: CDR1 NNHNN, CDR2 SYGAGS (reference sequence). Trimming pared 2 bases from V and 0 bases from J, leaving 7 bases between. The part of the CDR3 DNA that was read is TGTGCCAGCGGTGAGACAGCTAGTGCAGAAACGCTGTAT. This gives the protein CASGETASAETLY. The CDR3 as a whole reads CASGETASAETLYF.

There are a few counts of this clone. Germline and genes: mouse. From the germline J gene comes the end of the CDR3, since the read stops 1 residue before it. This chain connects TRBV13-3 to TRBJ2-2; D remains ambiguous. CDR1 and CDR2 from the germline V gene are NNHDY and SYVADS. V lost 0 bases and J lost 0, with 6 bases in between. The CDR3 length is 15 residues. The CDR3: CASSDGASNTGQLYF. The sequenced CDR3 bases are TGTGCCAGCAGTGATGGGGCTTCAAACACCGGGCAGCTCTAC.

As for this clone: One junction end does not reproduce the germline sequence, and a read error may be involved. Germline and genes here are mouse. The CDR3 end lies 1 residue beyond the end of the read and is filled in from the germline J gene. The V and J genes are TRBV13-1 and TRBJ1-5; 7 nucleotides align to TRBD1. The CDR3 loop spans 15 amino acids. The germline V gene encodes CDR1 NSHNY and CDR2 SYGAGN. The covered CDR3 bases are TGTGCCAGCGGTGATGCAGGGGGGGGCAACCAGGCTCCGCTT. Its protein is CASGDAGGGNQAPL. The whole CDR3 is CASGDAGGGNQAPLF.

In the case of this clone: Genes and germline come from the mouse. The read finishes 1 residue shy of the CDR3 end, and the germline J gene is used to complete it. The gene calls are TRBV4 and TRBJ2-4, with 7 nucleotides matching TRBD2. The CDR3 loop spans 14 amino acids. J lost 3 bases, V lost 3 bases, and 3 bases had no gene match. The V gene's germline CDR1 is LGHDT and CDR2 YNNKQL (reference sequence). CDR3 region: CASSYGGGQNTLYF. CDR3 bases read: TGTGCCAGCAGCTACGGGGGGGGGCAAAACACCTTGTAC.

This clone was seen more than once but under ten times. Each gene name is a mouse one. The read stops 1 residue short of the end of the CDR3; the missing end is completed from the germline J gene. The chain employs TRBV12-2 and TRBJ2-7; 11 bases map to TRBD2. In germline, CDR1 is SGHLS, CDR2 HYDKME. V shed 2 bases, J shed 3 bases, and the junction held 2 bases outside the gene matches. This CDR3 is 14 amino acids long. CDR3 loop: CASSPGLGVYEQYF. Incomplete CDR3 DNA: TGTGCCAGCTCTCCGGGACTGGGGGTCTATGAACAGTAC.

Worth noting for this clone: The genes and germline here are from mouse. Read data end 1 residue before the CDR3 end; the end is taken from the germline J gene. The chain links TRBV13-3 to TRBJ2-1; the match to TRBD2 covers 8 bases. The CDR3 has 14 residues. Germline CDR1 is NNHDY and CDR2 is SYVADS. V trimming: 5 bases; J trimming: 1 base; junction bases outside the gene matches: 2. Partial CDR3 DNA: TGTGCCAGCAGGACTGGGGCCAACTATGCTGAGCAGTTC. This gives the protein CASRTGANYAEQF. The whole CDR3 protein reads CASRTGANYAEQFF.

This clone was seen a single time. Gene labels here are mouse ones. The read stops 1 residue short of the end of the CDR3; the missing end is completed from the germline J gene. The chain links TRBV13-1 to TRBJ2-4, with D tentatively TRBD2 (5 bases). Germline V gives CDR1 NSHNY, CDR2 SYGAGN. V lost 3 bases, J lost 1 base, and 12 bases lay in between. This CDR3 contains 15 residues. The CDR3 is CASSASSLGQNTLYF. CDR3 DNA (partial): TGTGCCAGCAGTGCCTCCTCACTGGGTCAAAACACCTTGTAC.

This clone has a single count. The listed genes are named as in mouse. Read data end 1 residue before the CDR3 end; the end is taken from the germline J gene. The gene calls are TRBV20 and TRBJ2-3, with TRBD1 matching over 9 bases. After removal of 3 bases from V and 1 base from J, the junction contained 5 bases not matched to a gene. Germline CDR1 and CDR2: GFQATS and STVNSAI. The CDR3 runs 15 residues. CDR3 amino acids: CGARGGQGRAETLYF. Partial CDR3 DNA: TGTGGTGCTAGAGGGGGACAGGGCCGTGCAGAAACGCTGTAT.

This clone was observed a handful of times. Here the gene names and germline are mouse. The DNA ends 1 residue before the CDR3 does, and the rest of the CDR3 is filled in from the germline J gene. This chain uses TRBV19 with TRBJ2-7; the D is unclear. The CDR3 is made up of 12 amino acids. V lost 0 bases and J 7 bases, leaving 8 bases between the germline ends. Germline assignment: CDR1 FNHDT and CDR2 SITEND (reference sequence). The CDR3 reads CASSIGQREQYF. The sequenced part of the CDR3 DNA is TGTGCCAGCAGTATAGGGCAGCGGGAACAGTAC.

Of note for this clone: Germline and genes here are mouse. Read coverage stops 1 residue before the CDR3 terminus; the germline J gene supplies the remainder. Other DNA sequences from this sample encode an identical CDR3 as well. The chain employs TRBV16 and TRBJ1-3; perhaps TRBD1 as D (5 bases). V was clipped by 1 base and J by 1 base, with 5 bases between them. The CDR3 is 14 residues long. Looked up from germline, CDR1 is SGHSA and CDR2 is FRNQAP. The sequenced CDR3 bases are TGTGCAAGCAGCTTAGCAGGGTCTGGAAATACGCTCTAT. This translates into CASSLAGSGNTLY. The whole CDR3 region reads CASSLAGSGNTLYF.